This TCR beta chain came from a study of T cells in Graves' hyperthyroidism and ophthalmopathy. Study-wide background: Upon initial diagnosis and before any treatment, peripheral blood was collected.

Study-level points and caveats: Among thyroid clonotypes expanded above 0.001, most also appeared in blood.

This clonotype was counted ten times or more. Its specificity is not known. RNA transcripts provided the source from which TCR beta CDR3 regions were amplified. Researchers ran a first-round RT-PCR on the TCR CDR3 using the HTBI primer set. One entry per CDR3 protein, called by TCRdb with MiXCR from the multiplex PCR reads. The table shows about 640,000 distinct CDR3 sequences, with roughly 20% occurring only once. CDR1 and CDR2 (germline): DFQATT, SNEGSKA (reference sequence). This CDR3 spans 15 amino acids. Trimming took 0 bases from V and 2 from J, leaving 11 bases between them. Patients were excluded because of uncontrolled infection, other autoimmune disease, pregnancy or lactation. Orbital computed tomography, thyroid ultrasound, serum thyroxine and TRAb, and clinical symptoms together informed the diagnoses.

The sequenced sample was blood. J is TRBJ2-1 and V is TRBV20-1; D is undetermined. This TCR was sampled from a man younger than 45 with Graves' ophthalmopathy. This CDR3 is CSARDPSATYNEQFF. CDR3 bases: TGCAGTGCTAGAGATCCCAGCGCCACCTACAATGAGCAGTTCTTC.